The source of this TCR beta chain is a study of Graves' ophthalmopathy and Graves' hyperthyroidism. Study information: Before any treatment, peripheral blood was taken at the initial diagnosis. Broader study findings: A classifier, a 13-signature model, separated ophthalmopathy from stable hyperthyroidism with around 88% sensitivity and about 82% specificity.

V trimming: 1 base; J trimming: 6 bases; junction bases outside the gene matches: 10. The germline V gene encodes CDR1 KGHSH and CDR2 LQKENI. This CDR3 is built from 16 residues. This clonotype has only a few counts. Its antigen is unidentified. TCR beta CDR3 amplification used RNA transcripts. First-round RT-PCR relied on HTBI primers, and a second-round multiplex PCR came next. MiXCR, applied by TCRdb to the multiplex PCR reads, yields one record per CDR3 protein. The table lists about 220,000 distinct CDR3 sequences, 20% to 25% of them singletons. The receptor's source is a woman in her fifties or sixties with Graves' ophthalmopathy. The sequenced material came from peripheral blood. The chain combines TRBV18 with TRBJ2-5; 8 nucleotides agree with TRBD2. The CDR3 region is CASSPREREIWKTQYF. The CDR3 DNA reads TGTGCCAGCTCACCACGGGAGCGGGAGATATGGAAGACCCAGTACTTC.